The next 25 T cell receptor beta chains were all read from a single sample in a study of blood T cell repertoires in COVID-19. TCRdb keeps only in-frame clones here, not all; method: immunoSEQ multiplex PCR. This table holds 180,000 or so clones, about 86% found once. Sequencing input: peripheral blood. Receptor source: a man aged 18 to 30 with acute or convalescent COVID-19.

This clone appeared a single time. V and J are TRBV30 and TRBJ2-1, with 7 bases fitting TRBD1. The CDR3 has 14 amino acids. V lost 8 bases to trimming and J lost 2 bases; unmatched junction nucleotides: 9. Germline CDR1 reads GTSNPN; CDR2 reads SVGIG (reference sequence). The CDR3 DNA reads as TGTGCCAGCGAGGGGGCAGGCCCCTACAATGAGCAGTTCTTC. It specifies CASEGAGPYNEQFF.

This clone was seen a handful of times. The rearrangement uses TRBV2 and TRBJ2-3; possible D gene TRBD2, 6 bases. The ends were cut back, 3 bases at V and 3 bases at J, with 13 bases in the middle. The CDR3 runs to 15 residues. CDR1 is SNHLY and CDR2 is FYNNEI in the germline V gene. This CDR3 reads CASSDGGFGTDTQYF. The CDR3 DNA reads TGTGCCAGCAGTGATGGGGGGTTCGGGACAGATACGCAGTATTTT.

The V gene is TRBV9, the J gene TRBJ2-2; 7 nucleotides agree with TRBD1. Trimming took 0 bases from V and 6 from J; bases not matched to a gene: 5. The CDR3 sequence is 15 residues long. Germline V gene lookup returns CDR1 SGDLS and CDR2 YYNGEE. CDR3 in amino acids: CASSVEYRGPGELFF. The CDR3, as DNA: TGTGCCAGCAGCGTAGAGTACAGGGGACCCGGGGAGCTGTTTTTT.

The CDR3 DNA sequence: TGTGCCAGCAGCTTGAGTTCCGGGGGAGAGACCCAGTACTTC. It is translated as CASSLSSGGETQYF. This chain connects TRBV5-4 to TRBJ2-5; a possible D gene is TRBD2 (6 bases). Germline loops: CDR1 SGHNT, CDR2 YYREEE (reference sequence). There are 14 residues in the CDR3. V was trimmed by 1 base and J by 4 bases, leaving 11 bases between them. Combining the CDR3 with reference TRBV5-4 and TRBJ2-5 gives the whole variable domain ETGVTQSPTHLIKTRGQQVTLRCSSQSGHNTVSWYQQALGQGPQFIFQYYREEENGRGNFPPRFSGLQFPNYSSELNVNALELDDSALYLCASSLSSGGETQYFGPGTRLLVL.

The rearrangement joins TRBV2 to TRBJ2-3, with TRBD2 matching over 13 bases. Germline V lookup: CDR1 SNHLY, CDR2 FYNNEI. V lost 9 bases to trimming and J lost 2 bases; unmatched junction nucleotides: 5. CDR3 length: 15 residues. CDR3 nucleotides: TGTGCCAGGGAGGGACTAGCGGGGAACACAGATACGCAGTATTTT. Translating gives CAREGLAGNTDTQYF.

The chain combines TRBV5-4 with TRBJ1-4, with D possibly being TRBD1 (5 bases). V dropped 2 bases and J dropped 0 bases, with 14 bases sitting between them. The germline CDR1 and CDR2 sequences are SGHNT and YYREEE (reference sequence). This CDR3 has 17 residues. The CDR3 reads CASSFDQGIPTNEKLFF. The CDR3 nucleotides read TGTGCCAGCAGCTTCGACCAGGGAATACCAACTAATGAAAAACTGTTTTTT.

The V call is TRBV30, the J call TRBJ2-1; 9 bases agree with TRBD2. Looked up from germline, CDR1 is GTSNPN and CDR2 is SVGIG (reference sequence). V trimming: 8 bases; J trimming: 7 bases; junction bases outside the gene matches: 9. This CDR3 comprises 13 residues. In DNA, the CDR3 is TGTGCCAGCGAGCGGGGGGCACTGAATGAGCAGTTCTTC. Residues: CASERGALNEQFF.

This chain's CDR3 is CASSLDRVSSGANVLTF. For the CDR3, the DNA is TGTGCCAGCAGTTTGGACAGAGTCAGCTCTGGGGCCAACGTCCTGACTTTC. V gene TRBV27 combines with J gene TRBJ2-6, with a possible D match to TRBD1 (6 bases). The V end lost 3 bases, the J end lost 0 bases, and 12 bases lay between the germline ends. This CDR3 region has 17 residues. From germline, CDR1 is MNHEY and CDR2 SMNVEV (reference sequence).

This chain connects TRBV7-8 to TRBJ1-5; D is unclear. Trimming removed 5 bases at V and 9 bases at J, with 17 bases between. This CDR3 has 14 residues. The germline CDR1 and CDR2 sequences are SGHVS and FQNEAQ. The CDR3 loop reads CASSPKAPSGPQHF. The CDR3 DNA follows: TGTGCCAGCAGCCCTAAAGCCCCATCAGGGCCCCAGCATTTT.

The chain combines TRBV2 with TRBJ1-5; D is perhaps TRBD1 (6 bases). The V end lost 7 bases, the J end lost 2 bases, and 9 bases lay between the germline ends. The V gene's germline CDR1 is SNHLY and CDR2 FYNNEI. This CDR3 contains 13 residues. CDR3 loop: CASKAGGNQPQHF. The CDR3 nucleotides are TGTGCCAGCAAGGCAGGGGGCAATCAGCCCCAGCATTTT.

The chain has TRBV11-2 and TRBJ1-4, with D tentatively TRBD1 (6 bases). The J call is in doubt because the DNA end fits TRBJ2-2 better. The germline CDR1 and CDR2 sequences are SGHAT and FQNNGV. CDR3 length: 13 amino acids. CDR3 loop: CASSPEPGQELFF. The CDR3 nucleotides are TGTGCCAGCAGCCCAGAACCGGGACAGGAGCTGTTTTTT.

CDR3 protein: CAGGKQGAIGNTIYF. CDR3 bases: TGTGCCGGAGGTAAACAGGGGGCGATCGGAAACACCATATATTTT. The chain links TRBV30 to TRBJ1-3, with 9 bases identical to TRBD1. Germline assignment: CDR1 GTSNPN and CDR2 SVGIG (reference sequence). This CDR3 region has 15 residues. V gave up 8 bases and J gave up 4 bases; unmatched junction bases: 12. Filled out from reference TRBV30 and TRBJ1-3, the complete variable domain reads SQTIHQWPATLVQPVGSPLSLECTVEGTSNPNLYWYRQAAGRGLQLLFYSVGIGQISSEVPQNLSASRPQDRQFILSSKKLLLSDSGFYLCAGGKQGAIGNTIYFGEGSWLTVV.

DNA of the CDR3: TGCGCCAGCAGCGAAGGACAGGGAAGCAATCAGCCCCAGCATTTT. As protein: CASSEGQGSNQPQHF. The genes are TRBV5-1 and TRBJ1-5, with 8 bases lining up with TRBD1. Germline CDR1 reads SGHRS; CDR2 reads YFSETQ. Trimming cost V 4 bases and J 1 base; bases outside gene matches: 4. The CDR3 covers 15 residues.

There are a few counts of this clone. V and J are TRBV4-2 and TRBJ2-1; possibly TRBD1 for D (5 bases). The germline V gene has CDR1 LGHNA and CDR2 YNFKEQ. V lost 3 bases to trimming and J lost 8 bases, with 11 bases between them. The CDR3 is 13 residues long. The CDR3 region is CASSHRQGDEQFF. The CDR3 nucleotides read TGTGCCAGCAGCCACCGGCAGGGCGATGAGCAGTTCTTC.

The chain couples TRBV15 to TRBJ2-2, with D perhaps matching TRBD1 (6 bases). The germline V gene has CDR1 LNHNV and CDR2 YYDKDF (reference sequence). V was clipped by 1 base and J by 4 bases, with 7 bases between them. The CDR3 loop spans 14 amino acids. This chain's CDR3 is CATSRAGVTGELFF. DNA of the CDR3: TGTGCCACCAGCAGAGCAGGGGTCACCGGGGAGCTGTTTTTT.

For the CDR3, the DNA is TGTGCCAGTAGTATAACAGCTGGGCAGGACTATGGCTACACCTTC. This codes for CASSITAGQDYGYTF. This chain uses TRBV19 with TRBJ1-2; D not resolved. CDR3 length: 15 residues. The V gene's germline CDR1 is LNHDA and CDR2 SQIVND (reference sequence). Trimming pared 2 bases from V and 3 bases from J, leaving 13 bases between.

The rearrangement links TRBV30 to TRBJ2-3; D is possibly TRBD1 (6 bases). Per the germline V gene, CDR1 is GTSNPN and CDR2 is SVGIG (reference sequence). This CDR3 spans 12 amino acids. The V and J ends lost 8 bases and 0 bases respectively, with 9 bases between them. The CDR3 DNA follows: TGTGCCAGTACAGGGAGCACAGATACGCAGTATTTT. Translating it yields CASTGSTDTQYF.

The chain uses TRBV9 and TRBJ1-1, with D perhaps TRBD1 (5 bases). V lost 4 bases, J lost 4 bases, and 14 bases lay in between. This CDR3 is 14 amino acids long. The germline CDR1 and CDR2 sequences are SGDLS and YYNGEE. Here the CDR3 reads CASSNSGAVTEAFF. In DNA, the CDR3 is TGTGCCAGCAGCAATAGCGGGGCAGTCACTGAAGCTTTCTTT.

The J gene is TRBJ2-5, the V gene TRBV24-1; D may be TRBD1 (5 bases). The CDR3 consists of 14 residues. Trimming removed 4 bases at V and 0 bases at J, with 8 bases between. Germline values: CDR1 KGHDR, CDR2 SFDVKD. The CDR3 loop reads CATSEAGYQETQYF. Here the CDR3 DNA reads TGTGCCACCAGTGAAGCAGGGTACCAAGAGACCCAGTACTTC.

The V call is TRBV12-3 or TRBV12-4, the J call TRBJ1-2; D unclear. CDR3 length: 12 residues. The V gene lost 3 bases and the J gene lost 8 bases, with 10 bases spanning the gap. CDR3 loop: CASSFVGQGYTF. The CDR3 nucleotides read TGTGCCAGCAGTTTCGTTGGCCAGGGCTACACCTTC.

The table lists this clone with a few counts. In nucleotides, the CDR3 is TGTGCCAGCAGCCCCTCGTCGGGGGTTGCTTCACCCCTCCACTTT. Protein: CASSPSSGVASPLHF. The rearrangement links TRBV7-2 to TRBJ1-6, with D possibly TRBD1 on 5 matching bases. Trimming cost V 5 bases and J 9 bases, with 17 bases left between them. Germline V gives CDR1 SGHTA, CDR2 FQGNSA. The CDR3 runs to 15 residues.

This chain uses TRBV2 with TRBJ2-7; 7 nucleotides align to TRBD1. This CDR3 spans 12 amino acids. Germline CDR1 and CDR2: SNHLY and FYNNEI. V gave up 5 bases and J gave up 6 bases; unmatched junction bases: 4. The CDR3: CASSFSGGEQYF. The CDR3 DNA reads as TGTGCCAGCAGTTTCTCAGGGGGCGAGCAGTACTTC.

This chain links TRBV6-5 with TRBJ1-2; 7 nucleotides agree with TRBD1. The CDR3 consists of 12 residues. In germline, CDR1 is MNHEY, CDR2 SVGAGI. J lost 8 bases, V lost 6 bases, and 6 bases had no gene match. In DNA form, the CDR3 reads TGTGCCAGCAGGACAGGGTTTAGAGGCTACACCTTC. Protein sequence: CASRTGFRGYTF.

V usage is TRBV5-1 and J usage is TRBJ1-2; weak D call: TRBD1 (5 bases). Deletions cut 0 bases from V and 4 bases from J, with 7 bases between. This CDR3 spans 13 amino acids. The V gene's germline CDR1 is SGHRS and CDR2 YFSETQ. CDR3 loop: CASSLGQSYGYTF. The CDR3 DNA reads TGCGCCAGCAGCTTGGGACAGAGCTATGGCTACACCTTC.

J is TRBJ1-1 and V is TRBV5-4; 7 nucleotides align to TRBD1. J was trimmed by 4 bases and V by 4 bases; bases with no gene match: 10. CDR1 is SGHNT, CDR2 YYREEE, per germline (reference sequence). This CDR3 has 15 amino acids. CDR3 loop: CASSPRQGRGTEAFF. The DNA for the CDR3 is TGTGCCAGCAGCCCAAGACAGGGCAGAGGCACTGAAGCTTTCTTT.